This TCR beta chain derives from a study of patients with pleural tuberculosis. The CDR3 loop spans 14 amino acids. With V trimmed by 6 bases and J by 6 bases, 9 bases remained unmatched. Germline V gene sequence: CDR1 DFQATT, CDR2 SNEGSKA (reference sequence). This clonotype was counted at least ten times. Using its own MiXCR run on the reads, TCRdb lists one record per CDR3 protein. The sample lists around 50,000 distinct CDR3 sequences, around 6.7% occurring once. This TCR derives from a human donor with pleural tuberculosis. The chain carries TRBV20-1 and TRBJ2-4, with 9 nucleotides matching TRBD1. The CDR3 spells CSAGPSTGGNIQYF. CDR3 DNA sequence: TGCAGTGCCGGCCCTTCGACAGGGGGAAACATTCAGTACTTC.